The clone carrying this T cell receptor beta chain has at least ten counts. Trimming shortened V by 0 bases and J by 6 bases, and 15 bases separated the two germline ends. Per the germline V gene, CDR1 is SGDLS and CDR2 is YYNGEE. The CDR3 consists of 16 residues. The sample comes from a study of patients and donors after allogeneic stem cell transplantation. One entry per CDR3 protein, called by TCRdb with MiXCR from the RT-PCR reads. The table records hundreds of thousands of distinct CDR3 sequences, 13% to 15% of them present only once. The TCR comes from a human donor who was either an allogeneic HSCT recipient or a stem cell or donor lymphocyte infusion donor (not recorded which). It is not recorded whose cells these are; they may come from a transplant donor. The rearrangement uses TRBV9 and TRBJ2-2; D is perhaps TRBD2 (6 bases). Material for sequencing was blood, either unsorted or a sorted T cell fraction (not recorded which). For the CDR3, the DNA is TGTGCCAGCAGCGTAGGACGGAGGGGTCTCGCCGGGGAGCTGTTTTTT. It is translated as CASSVGRRGLAGELFF.